The 5 T cell receptor beta chains reported below all come from one sample, sequenced in a study of T-cell memory formation after mild COVID-19. TCRdb reprocessed the 5' RACE reads with MiXCR, giving one entry per CDR3 protein. The table includes about 600,000 distinct CDR3 sequences, less than 25% detected once. The sequencing sample was made of PBMCs or a T cell subset sorted from them (not recorded which). These receptors originate from an adult woman who had mild COVID-19 (a few samples of this study predate the infection). Cell type and time point are not known.

This sequence joins TRBV12-3 or TRBV12-4 and TRBJ1-3; D is unresolved. The length of the CDR3 is 14 residues. Trimming left V 7 bases short and J 2 bases short, with 12 bases between. As DNA, the CDR3 is TGTGCCAGCACCCAGACCGCTACTGGAAACACCATATATTTT. Translating gives CASTQTATGNTIYF.

V and J are TRBV27 and TRBJ1-2; maybe TRBD1 (6 bases). Per the germline V gene, CDR1 is MNHEY and CDR2 is SMNVEV (reference sequence). This CDR3 has 16 residues. Trimming took off 5 bases at V and 4 bases at J, with 20 bases between the two ends. CDR3 nucleotide sequence: TGTGCCAGCAGTCTCAGTTACCAGACAGGCAGCTATGGCTACACCTTC. Translation gives CASSLSYQTGSYGYTF.

This chain connects TRBV2 to TRBJ1-1; 7 bases fit TRBD1. Per the germline V gene, CDR1 is SNHLY and CDR2 is FYNNEI. CDR3 length: 17 residues. The junction had 14 bases not matched to a gene; V was cut back by 3 bases and J by 4 bases. The CDR3 DNA follows: TGTGCCAGCAGTGATATGTATCTAACAGGGGAGGCCACTGAAGCTTTCTTT. Its protein is CASSDMYLTGEATEAFF.

The chain has TRBV20-1 and TRBJ2-1; possible D gene TRBD1, 6 bases. The CDR3 runs 16 residues. The germline gives CDR1 DFQATT, CDR2 SNEGSKA (reference sequence). The ends were cut back, 0 bases at V and 7 bases at J, with 19 bases in the middle. In DNA form, the CDR3 reads TGCAGTGCTAGAGATTGGGCCAGGGGTCTAGGTAATGAGCAGTTCTTC. It codes for CSARDWARGLGNEQFF.

This sequence joins TRBV6-4 and TRBJ1-6; D is unclear. V was clipped by 3 bases and J by 7 bases, with 10 bases between them. Germline CDR1 and CDR2: MRHNA and SNTAGT. The CDR3 spans 14 residues. In DNA, the CDR3 is TGTGCCAGCAGTGAGTGGCCCGGGAATTCACCCCTCCACTTT. Its translation: CASSEWPGNSPLHF.